The source of this T cell receptor beta chain is a study of cytomegalovirus exposure and HLA in healthy donors. The study's findings and limits: It was reported that TCR beta sequences correctly inferred the HLA-A and HLA-B alleles for most subjects.

Vbeta (60) and Jbeta (13) primers were used in the PCR. Profiling relied on immunoSEQ multiplex PCR, and the TCRdb table lists in-frame clones only, not all of them. The sample includes about 180,000 clones, over 75% of them seen just once. In the case of this clone: Its antigen is undetermined.

The receptor was derived from a man between 60 and 75 years old in good health and CMV-seronegative. Sequenced: PBMCs.

CDR3 sequence: CASSLTQGLGGYTF. The CDR3 DNA reads as TGTGCCAGCAGCTTGACACAGGGGTTAGGTGGCTACACCTTC. The chain links TRBV7-9 to TRBJ1-2, with TRBD1 matching over 7 bases. The germline V gene encodes CDR1 SEHNR and CDR2 FQNEAQ (reference sequence). With V trimmed by 3 bases and J by 7 bases, 8 bases remained unmatched. This CDR3 is 14 amino acids long.